This is a list of T cell receptor beta chains from one sample in a study of cytomegalovirus exposure and HLA in healthy donors. Here immunoSEQ multiplex PCR was the method, and the copy in TCRdb shows in-frame clones only, minus some. The table lists some 130,000 clones, around 77% of them singletons. Sequencing input: PBMCs. These receptors all come from a man aged 45 to 65 in good health and CMV-seronegative. The CDR3 runs from the conserved cysteine through the conserved F or W. The order of the fields is D gene, clone size, J gene, CDR3 length, V gene, CDR3 DNA, CDR3 protein. D genes are given only for firm matches. For some rows the clone size is stated as once, few or many, or as a class when expanded; others skip it.

TRBD1	NA	TRBJ1-2	13	TRBV6-6	TGTGCCAGCAGTTCCCGGGACAGATATGGCTACACCTTC	CASSSRDRYGYTF
TRBD2	NA	TRBJ2-1	16	TRBV4-1	TGCGCCAGCAGCCAAGGCTGGACTAGCGGGAGAAATGAGCAGTTCTTC	CASSQGWTSGRNEQFF
NA	NA	TRBJ2-7	14	TRBV6-6	TGTGCCAGCAGTTACGGGGGCGTTGGCCACGAGCAGTACTTC	CASSYGGVGHEQYF
NA	few	TRBJ2-6	15	TRBV19	TGTGCCAGTAGGGGGACAACCTCTGGGGCCAACGTCCTGACTTTC	CASRGTTSGANVLTF
NA	NA	TRBJ1-3	15	TRBV19	TGTGCCAGCTCAAATCCCGGGGACAACGGAAACACCATATATTTT	CASSNPGDNGNTIYF
NA	NA	TRBJ1-1	13	TRBV19	TGTGCCAGTAGTCCTCCCACCGGGCTTAGGGGATTCTTT	CASSPPTGLRGFF
NA	NA	TRBJ1-2	14	TRBV28	TGTGCCACCCAAGTCCCCTCCGGTAACTATGGCTACACCTTC	CATQVPSGNYGYTF
TRBD2	NA	TRBJ2-1	17	TRBV9	TGTGCCAGCAGCGTGGGTCTAGCGGGAGTTGTTTACAATGAGCAGTTCTTC	CASSVGLAGVVYNEQFF
TRBD1	NA	TRBJ1-2	14	TRBV28	TGTGCCAGCAGTCGGGACAGGATTAACTATGGCTACACCTTC	CASSRDRINYGYTF
TRBD2	few	TRBJ2-7	16	TRBV28	TGTGCCAGCAGTTCCGTCGGGACTAGCTTAGGCTACGAGCAGTACTTC	CASSSVGTSLGYEQYF
TRBD1	NA	TRBJ2-7	15	TRBV13	TGTGCCAGCAGCTTAGGTGGACAGGGGTCCCACGAGCAGTACTTC	CASSLGGQGSHEQYF
TRBD2	NA	TRBJ2-2	14	TRBV6-6	TGTGCCAGCAAGACTAGCGGGAGGGCCGGGGAGCTGTTTTTT	CASKTSGRAGELFF
TRBD1	NA	TRBJ1-2	17	TRBV25-1	TGTGCCAGCAGTGAATACGACAGGGTACAATCGCGCTATGGCTACACCTTC	CASSEYDRVQSRYGYTF
NA	NA	TRBJ1-2	15	TRBV25-1	TGTGCCAGCAGTGAATATGGGGCGGCTAACTATGGCTACACCTTC	CASSEYGAANYGYTF
NA	few	TRBJ1-5	15	TRBV5-1	TGCGCCAGCAGCTTCACAGGTTCTAGCAATCAGCCCCAGCATTTT	CASSFTGSSNQPQHF
NA	NA	TRBJ1-3	14	TRBV5-6	TGTGCCAGCAGGGGCCGTTTCTCTGGAAACACCATATATTTT	CASRGRFSGNTIYF
NA	NA	TRBJ2-2	17	TRBV28	TGTGCCAGCAGCCGTCCAAGAGGGAGTGTCCACACCGGGGAGCTGTTTTTT	CASSRPRGSVHTGELFF
NA	once	TRBJ2-2	12	TRBV15	TGTGCCACCAGCAGAGATAACGGGGAGCTGTTTTTT	CATSRDNGELFF
TRBD2	NA	TRBJ2-7	16	TRBV19	TGTGCCAGTAGTATAGGATATGGTAGCGGGTCCTACGAGCAGTACTTC	CASSIGYGSGSYEQYF
NA	NA	TRBJ2-1	13	TRBV11-2	TGTGCCAGCAGCTTAGGAGACTACAATGAGCAGTTCTTC	CASSLGDYNEQFF
NA	few	TRBJ2-2	12	TRBV6-5	TGTGCCAGCATCGCGGAAACGGGGGAGCTGTTTTTT	CASIAETGELFF
TRBD1	NA	TRBJ1-2	15	TRBV7-2	TGTGCCAGCACCCCTGGGACAGGGTTCCCTTATGGCTACACCTTC	CASTPGTGFPYGYTF
TRBD2	once	TRBJ2-7	16	TRBV5-4	TGTGCCAGCAGCTTGGGGCTAGCGGGAGATCCGGGCGAGCAGTACTTC	CASSLGLAGDPGEQYF
NA	NA	TRBJ2-1	13	TRBV18	TGTGCCAGCTCCCAGGGGCGGTTTAATGAGCAGTTCTTC	CASSQGRFNEQFF
NA	NA	TRBJ1-4	13	TRBV2	TGTGCCAGCAAGAAGGGGCCAAATGAAAAACTGTTTTTT	CASKKGPNEKLFF
TRBD1	NA	TRBJ1-1	13	TRBV15	TGTGCCACCAGCAAAGATAGGCAGGGGGTGGCTTTCTTT	CATSKDRQGVAFF
NA	NA	TRBJ2-3	15	TRBV5-1	TGCGCCAGCAGCTTTCGTGGCGGGAGCACAGATACGCAGTATTTT	CASSFRGGSTDTQYF
TRBD1	NA	TRBJ1-4	17	TRBV7-2	TGTGCCAGCAGCTTGAGGTTTTTGAGACAGGGAAATGAAAAACTGTTTTTT	CASSLRFLRQGNEKLFF
TRBD2	NA	TRBJ2-1	15	TRBV6-6	TGTGCCAGCAGGGCGACTAGCGTAACCTACAATGAGCAGTTCTTC	CASRATSVTYNEQFF